This T cell receptor (beta chain) was found in a study of vaccination effects on CD4 cells after COVID-19. Assay used: immunoSEQ multiplex PCR; TCRdb lists only in-frame clones, some missing. The sample carries 40,000 to 50,000 clones, 65% to 75% recorded once. Before sequencing took place, the ViraFEST assay used viral peptide pools to expand antigen-specific CD4+ T cells. When around nine days of culture had elapsed, CD4+ T cells were isolated. It was two doses of either the BNT162b2 or mRNA-1273 vaccine that participants received. This clone was detected once. Its target is not known. This CDR3 spans 13 amino acids. Deletions cut 6 bases from V and 10 bases from J, with 17 bases between.

Material: CD4+ T cells from PBMCs cultured with HCoV-OC43 spike peptides, obtained after COVID-19 vaccination. Regarding subset: HCoV-OC43 spike overlapping peptide pool stimulation. The chain has TRBV12-3 or TRBV12-4 and TRBJ2-3; perhaps TRBD2 as D (5 bases). This receptor was taken from a human donor who received a COVID-19 vaccine. The chain's CDR3 is CASSPVEGASQYF. The CDR3 DNA reads as TGTGCCAGCAGCCCCGTCGAGGGAGCTTCGCAGTATTTT.